One and the same sample provided the 19 T cell receptor beta chains below, sequenced in a study of blood T cell repertoires in COVID-19. Here immunoSEQ multiplex PCR was the method, and the copy in TCRdb shows in-frame clones only, minus some. The sample has around 140,000 clones, around 87% seen once. Sequencing was carried out using PBMCs or T cells enriched from blood (not recorded which). These receptors all come from a man aged 55 to 70 who had recovered from COVID-19.

The chain recombines TRBV9 with TRBJ2-5, with D unresolved. V was trimmed by 4 bases and J by 3 bases, leaving 13 bases between them. Germline assignment: CDR1 SGDLS and CDR2 YYNGEE. The CDR3 is made up of 14 amino acids. CDR3 sequence reads: CASSPRSREETQYF. Written as DNA, the CDR3 is TGTGCCAGCAGCCCAAGGTCCCGGGAAGAGACCCAGTACTTC.

V is TRBV7-6 and J is TRBJ2-2, with 9 bases aligning to TRBD1. CDR1 and CDR2 from the germline V gene are SGHVS and FNYEAQ. V was clipped by 4 bases and J by 6 bases; unmatched bases: 9. There are 16 residues in the CDR3. In nucleotides, the CDR3 is TGTGCCAGCAGCTCAGGGACAGGGCGGTTCCCCGGGGAGCTGTTTTTT. Its translation is CASSSGTGRFPGELFF.

The V and J genes are TRBV28 and TRBJ2-1; 10 positions match TRBD2. This CDR3 contains 15 residues. With V trimmed by 2 bases and J by 6 bases, 4 bases remained unmatched. The V gene's germline CDR1 is MDHEN and CDR2 SYDVKM. The CDR3 region is CASSLIIAGGNEQFF. As DNA, the CDR3 is TGTGCCAGCAGTTTAATAATAGCGGGAGGCAATGAGCAGTTCTTC.

This chain joins TRBV7-9 and TRBJ2-1, with D perhaps matching TRBD2 (6 bases). From germline, CDR1 is SEHNR and CDR2 FQNEAQ (reference sequence). Trimming shortened V by 1 base and J by 9 bases, and 10 bases separated the two germline ends. The CDR3 contains 13 residues. The CDR3: CASSLEEGVEQFF. DNA for the CDR3: TGTGCCAGCAGCTTAGAGGAGGGAGTTGAGCAGTTCTTC.

The V gene is TRBV5-1, the J gene TRBJ1-5, with 10 nucleotides matching TRBD1. The V gene end was trimmed by 4 bases and the J gene end by 9 bases; junction bases not matched to a gene: 7. CDR3 length: 14 amino acids. CDR1 SGHRS and CDR2 YFSETQ come from the germline V gene. The DNA for the CDR3 is TGCGCCAGCAGCCGGGACAGGGGATGGGTGCCCCAGCATTTT. Translating gives CASSRDRGWVPQHF.

The gene calls are TRBV3-1 (or the pseudogene TRBV3-2) and TRBJ2-7; D might be TRBD1 (6 bases). The CDR3 is 14 residues long. Germline CDR1 LGHDT, CDR2 YNNKEL (reference sequence). V shed 5 bases and J shed 2 bases, with 13 bases lying between them. DNA for the CDR3: TGTGCCAGCAGCTACGGGGACATGACCTACGAGCAGTACTTC. Its protein product is CASSYGDMTYEQYF.

This clone appeared once. The CDR3 reads CASSSDQLAMGDTQYF. CDR3 bases: TGTGCCAGCAGTTCCGACCAGCTAGCGATGGGAGATACGCAGTATTTT. The chain is built from TRBV6-5 and TRBJ2-3, with D tentatively TRBD2 (6 bases). The CDR3 is made up of 16 amino acids. In germline, CDR1 is MNHEY, CDR2 SVGAGI. V lost 4 bases to trimming and J lost 5 bases, with 19 bases between them.

The V and J genes are TRBV6-5 and TRBJ2-7; D call uncertain. The CDR3 is 15 amino acids. Germline V gene sequence: CDR1 MNHEY, CDR2 SVGAGI. Trimming took off 2 bases at V and 0 bases at J, with 11 bases between the two ends. CDR3 region: CASSYNQQSSYEQYF. CDR3 coding DNA: TGTGCCAGCAGTTACAATCAACAGAGCTCCTACGAGCAGTACTTC.

This chain links TRBV12-3 or TRBV12-4 with TRBJ2-7; maybe TRBD2 (6 bases). V lost 5 bases to trimming and J lost 4 bases, with 9 bases between them. The CDR3 is 12 residues long. The CDR3 DNA reads as TGTGCCAGCAGTCAAGGACTATACGAGCAGTACTTC. Its protein is CASSQGLYEQYF.

The CDR3 sequence is CASSRAQDYGYTF. The CDR3 DNA reads as TGTGCCAGCAGCCGCGCGCAGGACTATGGCTACACCTTC. The chain is built from TRBV3-1 (or the pseudogene TRBV3-2) and TRBJ1-2, with D unclear. The CDR3 covers 13 residues. The V end lost 4 bases, the J end lost 3 bases, and 9 bases lay between the germline ends. CDR1 is LGHDT, CDR2 YNNKEL, per germline (reference sequence).

The chain couples TRBV19 to TRBJ2-7; maybe TRBD1 (5 bases). Trimming left V 3 bases short and J 0 bases short, with 9 bases between. The CDR3 runs 14 residues. CDR1 is LNHDA and CDR2 is SQIVND in the germline V gene (reference sequence). For the CDR3, the DNA is TGTGCCAGTAGTATTGAACAGGCCTCCTACGAGCAGTACTTC. It is translated as CASSIEQASYEQYF.

The chain is built from TRBV7-8 and TRBJ1-1, with D tentatively TRBD1 (6 bases). The ends were cut back, 5 bases at V and 5 bases at J, with 9 bases in the middle. Germline-derived CDR1 and CDR2 are SGHVS and FQNEAQ. The CDR3 spans 12 residues. The CDR3 sequence: CASSPQGTEAFF. The CDR3 DNA is TGTGCCAGCAGCCCACAGGGTACTGAAGCTTTCTTT.

In its sample, this clone was seen a few times. The chain links TRBV11-2 to TRBJ2-1; TRBD2 matches at 9 bases. Germline lookup yields CDR1 SGHAT and CDR2 FQNNGV. After removal of 1 base from V and 5 bases from J, the junction contained 3 bases not matched to a gene. This CDR3 comprises 15 residues. This chain's CDR3 is CASSLVQRGDNEQFF. The CDR3 DNA reads TGTGCCAGCAGCTTAGTTCAGCGGGGGGACAATGAGCAGTTCTTC.

V gene TRBV7-9 combines with J gene TRBJ1-1; D perhaps matches TRBD1 (5 bases). CDR3 length: 16 residues. CDR1 SEHNR and CDR2 FQNEAQ come from the germline V gene (reference sequence). Trimming cost V 3 bases and J 4 bases, with 18 bases left between them. CDR3 bases: TGTGCCAGCAGCTTGCCCCCCAGGGCGGGGACCACTGAAGCTTTCTTT. Protein: CASSLPPRAGTTEAFF. The entire variable domain, with the rest obtained from reference TRBV7-9 and TRBJ1-1, is as follows: DTGVSQNPRHKITKRGQNVTFRCDPISEHNRLYWYRQTLGQGPEFLTYFQNEAQLEKSRLLSDRFSAERPKGSFSTLEIQRTEQGDSAMYLCASSLPPRAGTTEAFFGQGTRLTVV.

The chain uses TRBV18 and TRBJ1-5; no clear D gene. Trimming stripped 2 bases from V and 5 bases from J, with 13 bases between. CDR1 is KGHSH and CDR2 is LQKENI in the germline V gene. The CDR3 length is 15 residues. The CDR3 here is CASSPSKRVDQPQHF. The CDR3 DNA is TGTGCCAGCTCACCATCAAAACGGGTAGATCAGCCCCAGCATTTT.

V usage is TRBV19 and J usage is TRBJ2-3; D gene unclear. There are 12 residues in the CDR3. CDR1 and CDR2 from the germline V gene are LNHDA and SQIVND (reference sequence). V was pared by 5 bases and J by 2 bases, with 5 bases between. CDR3 sequence reads: CASSFSTDTQYF. The CDR3 region has the DNA TGTGCCAGTAGTTTCTCCACAGATACGCAGTATTTT.

In its sample, this clone was seen a few times. This rearrangement joins TRBV3-1 (or the pseudogene TRBV3-2) to TRBJ2-1, with TRBD1 matching over 11 bases. Germline assignment: CDR1 LGHDT and CDR2 YNNKEL (reference sequence). The CDR3 sequence is 19 residues long. The V and J ends lost 2 bases and 6 bases, in that order; junction bases with no gene match: 15. CDR3 coding DNA: TGTGCCAGCAGCCAAAAAAGAGGGGCGGACAGGGGGCACACCAATGAGCAGTTCTTC. Its protein product is CASSQKRGADRGHTNEQFF.

The CDR3 loop reads CASSPILAVGETQYF. The CDR3, as DNA: TGTGCCAGCAGTCCGATACTAGCGGTAGGGGAGACCCAGTACTTC. The V gene is TRBV2, the J gene TRBJ2-5; 8 bases match TRBD2. The CDR3 runs 15 residues. V shed 5 bases and J 5 bases; nucleotides not matched to a gene: 10. The germline V gene encodes CDR1 SNHLY and CDR2 FYNNEI. Full variable domain (rest looked up from reference TRBV2 and TRBJ2-5): EPEVTQTPSHQVTQMGQEVILRCVPISNHLYFYWYRQILGQKVEFLVSFYNNEISEKSEIFDDQFSVERPDGSNFTLKIRSTKLEDSAMYFCASSPILAVGETQYFGPGTRLLVL.

This chain uses TRBV9 with TRBJ1-2; 7 bases align to TRBD1. CDR1 is SGDLS, CDR2 YYNGEE, per germline. The junction had 10 bases not matched to a gene; V was cut back by 4 bases and J by 7 bases. This CDR3 comprises 14 residues. DNA for the CDR3: TGTGCCAGCAGCCAAACCGGGGACAGAGGTGGCTACACCTTC. Amino acid sequence: CASSQTGDRGGYTF.